The sample holds many counts of the clone carrying this TCR beta chain. Antigen: not known. The CDR3 spans 11 residues. Trimming took off 6 bases at V and 6 bases at J, with 11 bases between the two ends. Germline V gene data show CDR1 as DFQATT and CDR2 as SNEGSKA (reference sequence). The sample comes from a study of Graves' ophthalmopathy and Graves' hyperthyroidism. Study-wide results and limits: Most thyroid clonotypes with frequency above 0.001 were detected in blood too. Ophthalmopathy could be told apart from stable hyperthyroidism by a 13-signature model (87.88% sensitivity, about 81% specificity).

A duration under 3 months, NOSPECS ≥4, CAS ≥3 and moderate-to-severe activity characterized the donors with ophthalmopathy. Ineligible for inclusion were patients with other autoimmune diseases, uncontrolled infections, pregnancy or lactation. RNA transcripts were the source from which TCR beta CDR3 regions were amplified. RT-PCR was first run with HTBI primers, then multiplex PCR in a second round. TCRdb passed the multiplex PCR reads through MiXCR, listing each CDR3 protein once. Found here are some 210,000 distinct CDR3 sequences, just under 30% of them singletons; the top ten hold over 7.5%. The receptor was isolated from a man in his fifties with Graves' ophthalmopathy. The specimen was peripheral blood. The chain has TRBV20-1 and TRBJ1-2; no clear D. The DNA for the CDR3 is TGCAGTGCGGAGCGGGATGATGGCTACACCTTC. This gives the protein CSAERDDGYTF.